This is a list of T cell receptor beta chains from one sample in a study of blood T cell repertoires in COVID-19. Here immunoSEQ multiplex PCR was the method, and the copy in TCRdb shows in-frame clones only, minus some. The top ten hold 9.1% of the sample, which has roughly 240,000 clones, over 75% seen once. Material: PBMCs or T cells enriched from blood (not recorded which). These receptors all stem from a woman in her 50s with acute COVID-19. The CDR3 runs from the conserved cysteine through the conserved F or W. The D gene is left open where the match is weak. Only part of the rows carry a size: once, few, many, or a class if the clone is expanded.

abundance: .
j_gene: TRBJ1-2
len: 15
v_gene: TRBV7-9
d_gene: TRBD1
CDR3aa: CAGYRDRGPNYGYTF
CDR3nt: TGTGCCGGATACCGGGACAGGGGTCCTAACTATGGCTACACCTTC

abundance: .
j_gene: TRBJ1-5
len: 17
v_gene: TRBV7-2
d_gene: TRBD1
CDR3aa: CASSSGQGISSNQPQHF
CDR3nt: TGTGCCAGCAGCTCGGGACAGGGGATTAGTAGCAATCAGCCCCAGCATTTT

abundance: .
j_gene: TRBJ2-5
len: 16
v_gene: TRBV11-2
d_gene: TRBD2
CDR3aa: CASSLGAGGQQETQYF
CDR3nt: TGTGCCAGCAGCTTGGGAGCGGGGGGCCAACAAGAGACCCAGTACTTC

abundance: .
j_gene: TRBJ2-5
len: 14
v_gene: TRBV20-1
d_gene: TRBD2
CDR3aa: CSASSGGGTTTQYF
CDR3nt: TGCAGTGCTAGTTCCGGGGGGGGAACGACAACCCAGTACTTC

abundance: .
j_gene: TRBJ2-1
len: 13
v_gene: TRBV10-3
d_gene: .
CDR3aa: CAISPPVGREQFF
CDR3nt: TGTGCCATCAGCCCTCCTGTCGGTCGAGAGCAGTTCTTC

abundance: few
j_gene: TRBJ1-2
len: 14
v_gene: TRBV5-1
d_gene: .
CDR3aa: CASSLGRTNYGYTF
CDR3nt: TGCGCCAGCAGCTTGGGCAGGACTAACTATGGCTACACCTTC

abundance: .
j_gene: TRBJ1-1
len: 17
v_gene: TRBV14
d_gene: .
CDR3aa: CASSLSGFWGMNTEAFF
CDR3nt: TGTGCCAGCAGCCTGTCAGGGTTTTGGGGAATGAACACTGAAGCTTTCTTT

abundance: .
j_gene: TRBJ1-3
len: 14
v_gene: TRBV7-2
d_gene: .
CDR3aa: CASSEWGQGNTIYF
CDR3nt: TGTGCCAGCAGCGAATGGGGACAAGGAAACACCATATATTTT

abundance: .
j_gene: TRBJ1-5
len: 20
v_gene: TRBV6-2/TRBV6-3
d_gene: TRBD1
CDR3aa: CASSSSPGTGGARSSQPQHF
CDR3nt: TGTGCCAGCAGCTCCTCCCCCGGGACAGGGGGCGCGAGGTCTTCTCAGCCCCAGCATTTT

abundance: few
j_gene: TRBJ2-7
len: 15
v_gene: TRBV18
d_gene: .
CDR3aa: CASSPLSGQSYEQYF
CDR3nt: TGTGCCAGCTCACCATTGTCAGGACAGTCCTACGAGCAGTACTTC

abundance: .
j_gene: TRBJ2-1
len: 13
v_gene: TRBV5-4
d_gene: TRBD1
CDR3aa: CASSTRQGDKQFF
CDR3nt: TGTGCCAGCAGCACACGACAGGGGGATAAGCAGTTCTTC

abundance: .
j_gene: TRBJ2-7
len: 16
v_gene: TRBV5-6
d_gene: TRBD1
CDR3aa: CASSSPGQGESYEQYF
CDR3nt: TGTGCCAGCAGCTCACCGGGACAGGGAGAATCCTACGAGCAGTACTTC

abundance: .
j_gene: TRBJ1-5
len: 15
v_gene: TRBV6-5
d_gene: .
CDR3aa: CASSYSSRLHQPQHF
CDR3nt: TGTGCCAGCAGTTACTCCAGCAGACTTCATCAGCCCCAGCATTTT

abundance: .
j_gene: TRBJ2-7
len: 13
v_gene: TRBV18
d_gene: .
CDR3aa: CASSPQGAYEQYF
CDR3nt: TGTGCCAGCTCACCACAAGGGGCTTATGAGCAGTACTTC

abundance: once
j_gene: TRBJ1-2
len: 13
v_gene: TRBV7-9
d_gene: .
CDR3aa: CASSSTGYYGYTF
CDR3nt: TGTGCCAGCAGCTCTACAGGCTACTATGGCTACACCTTC

abundance: .
j_gene: TRBJ1-2
len: 15
v_gene: TRBV19
d_gene: .
CDR3aa: CASRMAPTADYGYTF
CDR3nt: TGTGCCAGTAGAATGGCCCCGACAGCCGACTATGGCTACACCTTC

abundance: .
j_gene: TRBJ1-1
len: 13
v_gene: TRBV5-1
d_gene: TRBD1
CDR3aa: CASNRDRDTEAFF
CDR3nt: TGCGCCAGCAACCGGGACAGGGACACTGAAGCTTTCTTT

abundance: .
j_gene: TRBJ2-5
len: 15
v_gene: TRBV6-5
d_gene: .
CDR3aa: CASSYSRTIQETQYF
CDR3nt: TGTGCCAGCAGTTACTCGAGGACTATCCAAGAGACCCAGTACTTC

abundance: .
j_gene: TRBJ1-5
len: 14
v_gene: TRBV4-3
d_gene: .
CDR3aa: CASSQDGGRQPQHF
CDR3nt: TGCGCCAGCAGCCAAGACGGAGGCAGGCAGCCCCAGCATTTT

abundance: .
j_gene: TRBJ1-1
len: 15
v_gene: TRBV5-1
d_gene: TRBD1
CDR3aa: CASSLEQGGNTEAFF
CDR3nt: TGCGCCAGCAGCTTGGAACAGGGGGGGAACACTGAAGCTTTCTTT

abundance: .
j_gene: TRBJ1-4
len: 14
v_gene: TRBV5-1
d_gene: .
CDR3aa: CASKKGTGNEKLFF
CDR3nt: TGCGCCAGCAAAAAGGGTACAGGGAATGAAAAACTGTTTTTT

abundance: .
j_gene: TRBJ2-2
len: 14
v_gene: TRBV7-7
d_gene: .
CDR3aa: CASSGPRGTGELFF
CDR3nt: TGTGCTAGCAGCGGGCCCAGGGGGACCGGGGAGCTGTTTTTT

abundance: .
j_gene: TRBJ1-2
len: 15
v_gene: TRBV3-1/TRBV3-2
d_gene: .
CDR3aa: CASSQDFGGPYGYTF
CDR3nt: TGTGCCAGCAGCCAAGATTTTGGGGGCCCCTATGGCTACACCTTC

abundance: .
j_gene: TRBJ1-3
len: 15
v_gene: TRBV5-1
d_gene: .
CDR3aa: CASSFGDNSGNTIYF
CDR3nt: TGCGCCAGCAGCTTCGGGGACAACTCTGGAAACACCATATATTTT

abundance: .
j_gene: TRBJ1-1
len: 12
v_gene: TRBV10-3
d_gene: TRBD1
CDR3aa: CAISNRDSEAFF
CDR3nt: TGTGCCATCAGTAACCGGGACAGTGAAGCTTTCTTT

abundance: many
j_gene: TRBJ1-5
len: 15
v_gene: TRBV19
d_gene: .
CDR3aa: CASSLTPYSNQPQHF
CDR3nt: TGTGCCAGTAGTCTGACACCCTATAGCAATCAGCCCCAGCATTTT

abundance: few
j_gene: TRBJ2-3
len: 14
v_gene: TRBV25-1
d_gene: TRBD1
CDR3aa: CASAGTGLQDTQYF
CDR3nt: TGTGCCAGCGCCGGGACAGGGCTTCAAGATACGCAGTATTTT

abundance: .
j_gene: TRBJ1-4
len: 13
v_gene: TRBV6-5
d_gene: .
CDR3aa: CASSSFRGEKLFF
CDR3nt: TGTGCCAGCAGTTCATTTAGGGGGGAAAAACTGTTTTTT